This T cell receptor beta chain was found in a study of shared clonotypes between healthy human individuals (dated by TCRdb to about 2020). As for the study more broadly: The cohort comprised two women and a few men aged 18 to 49 years. For each donor, CD4 naive and CD4 memory were each run on three plates, CD8 naive on two plates, and CD8 memory on one plate. Between about 0.85 and 9.5 billion PBMCs per donor were obtained by leukapheresis. Libraries were prepared and TCR repertoires were sequenced by different laboratories using diverse techniques, in order to increase sequencing depth and limit assay-specific biases. The study deeply sequenced blood TCR repertoires of several healthy adults to estimate repertoire size and the extent of clonotype sharing between individuals. Paper-wide results and their limitations: Naive subsets generally had larger estimated clonotype richness than memory subsets. Compared with non-shared clonotypes, the clonotypes found in all four sorted-subset donors had higher generation probabilities. When several donors were compared, the shared fraction of clonotypes was approximately 5% for naive CD4, 3.5% to 4% for naive CD8, 2.3% for memory CD4, and roughly 0.43% for memory CD8. Sampling was restricted to blood, and TCR repertoires in tissue are likely to differ from TCR repertoires in blood. Based on pairwise subsampling, the degree of clonotype sharing among donors was expected to be affected by sequencing depth. Because the study included only a small number of donors, the genetic and exposure-history diversity represented was limited. Incomplete sequencing was indicated by rarefaction of sorted-subset datasets, despite the large sequencing depth.

Using the deep immunoSEQ assay, TCR CDR3 regions were amplified from genomic DNA by multiplex PCR. Genomic DNA extracted from each cell subset was distributed evenly over all wells of several immunoSEQ 96-well plates, and each plate served as one replicate. For sorted subsets, each replicate PCR was loaded with around 200 ng genomic DNA, equivalent to 25,000 to 35,000 T cell genomes. Purified libraries were measured with a Qubit 3.0 fluorometer, size-checked on a Bioanalyzer 2100, and measured again with the KAPA Library Quantification kit. Every immunoSEQ 96-well plate was sequenced on a separate single-read 150-cycle Illumina NextSeq 550 flow cell. Per the authors' processing: Because only junctional sequences without quality scores were contained in the immunoSEQ output, filtering matching that applied to full-length reads could not be performed. Sequences were annotated with PyIR, a Python wrapper for IgBLAST v1.9, and V/J genes and CDR3 were assigned using IMGT germline references. Any read was removed if the V/J assignment was weak (E-value above 1e-6), the CDR3 was missing, or the read contained stop codons, out-of-frame junctions, or ambiguous translated residues. V3J clonotypes were defined as sequences sharing an identical inferred V gene, J gene, and CDR3 amino acid sequence. The percentage overlap between two repertoires was calculated by dividing the number of shared unique clonotypes by the size of the smaller repertoire. Three approaches were used to assess repertoire richness: RTK rarefaction, the Chao1 estimator, and Recon v2.1 estimates of unobserved clonotypes. OLGA was used to compute generation probabilities for all TCRbeta clonotypes that the gDNA method yielded from a handful of donors. This is the immuneACCESS table as TCRdb keeps it, with only in-frame sequences that have V and J called. A part of the clones is gone; compared with another copy, unresolved V genes explain less than half, and the rest is unexplained. V and J calls and clone size are those listed in that table; D and trimming were worked out from the DNA. The sample contains 2,500,000 or so clones, approximately 94% of them found a single time. The ten most abundant clones make up over 0.12% of the sample.

Healthy HIV-negative adults with no recently reported acute infections or vaccinations were included as donors. Every donor was a Caucasian adult residing in Nashville, Tennessee, USA. CD4+ T cells were enriched through magnetic negative selection, after which naive cells were positively selected on CD45RA and the remaining negative fraction served as the memory subset. After blood collection by leukapheresis, PBMCs were isolated using Ficoll-Histopaque density gradient centrifugation and then cryopreserved in the vapor phase of liquid nitrogen. Analytical flow cytometry was used to check the purity and quantity of each magnetically sorted T cell population. From each sorted fraction, genomic DNA was isolated and quantified by UV absorbance on a Nanodrop 2000c. Of note for this clone: Its recognized antigen is unknown. It has no much larger one-base neighbor in the sample; base qualities were not kept.

CDR1 SGHNT and CDR2 YYREEE were looked up in the germline V gene (reference sequence). Cut back by 4 bases and 2 bases, the V and J ends lie 15 bases apart. The cysteine opens and the phenylalanine closes a CDR3 of 15 amino acids. Here the CDR3 DNA is all that survives: 45 bases in frame from base 1. Sequencing was carried out using naive CD4+ T cells sorted from blood. This specimen's cell subset or site label, per the study, means: CD45RA+ positively selected. The rearranged segments are TRBV5-4 and TRBJ1-2; the D gene is unclear. The sequence came from a young man in good health. The CDR3: CASSPPPPGNYGYTF. The DNA sequence is given as TGTGCCAGCAGCCCCCCCCCGCCAGGAAACTATGGCTACACCTTC.